The sequence of this T cell receptor (beta chain) was determined in a study of type 1 regulatory T cells. Study-level information: T-allo10 is a Tr1-enriched, alloantigen-specific CD4 T cell product made in vitro.

Germline assignment: CDR1 SQVTM and CDR2 ANQGSEA. This CDR3 has 12 amino acids. Trimming removed 4 bases at V and 0 bases at J, with 6 bases between. TCRdb re-analysed the reads in MiXCR, keeping a single row per CDR3 protein. The repertoire holds approximately 21,000 distinct CDR3 sequences, with around half as singletons. This clonotype is labeled medium-sized. The antigen is undetermined. The source is a human donor in good health. The chain links TRBV29-1 to TRBJ1-1; D gene ambiguous. Sequencing used cultured T cells, either the whole culture or a sorted T cell fraction (not recorded which). The CDR3 coding sequence is TGCAGCGTTGGCACTCTGAACACTGAAGCTTTCTTT. Amino acids: CSVGTLNTEAFF.